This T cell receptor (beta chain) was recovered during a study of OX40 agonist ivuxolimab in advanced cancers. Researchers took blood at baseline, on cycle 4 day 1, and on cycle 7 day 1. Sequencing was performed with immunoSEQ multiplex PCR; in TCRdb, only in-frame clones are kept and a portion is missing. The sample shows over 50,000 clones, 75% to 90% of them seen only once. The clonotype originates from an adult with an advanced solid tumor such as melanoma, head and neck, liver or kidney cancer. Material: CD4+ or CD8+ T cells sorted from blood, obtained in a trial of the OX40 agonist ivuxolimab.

CDR3 sequence: CASSKQGGGTDTQYF. The DNA of the CDR3 is TGTGCCAGCAGTAAACAGGGCGGTGGCACAGATACGCAGTATTTT. The genes are TRBV28 and TRBJ2-3, with a possible D match to TRBD1 (6 bases). V was cut by 5 bases and J by 1 base, with 13 bases left in between. The CDR3 totals 15 residues. Germline lookup yields CDR1 MDHEN and CDR2 SYDVKM. Based on the CDR3 plus reference TRBV28 and TRBJ2-3, the full variable domain is DVKVTQSSRYLVKRTGEKVFLECVQDMDHENMFWYRQDPGLGLRLIYFSYDVKMKEKGDIPEGYSVSREKKERFSLILESASTNQTSMYLCASSKQGGGTDTQYFGPGTRLTVL.